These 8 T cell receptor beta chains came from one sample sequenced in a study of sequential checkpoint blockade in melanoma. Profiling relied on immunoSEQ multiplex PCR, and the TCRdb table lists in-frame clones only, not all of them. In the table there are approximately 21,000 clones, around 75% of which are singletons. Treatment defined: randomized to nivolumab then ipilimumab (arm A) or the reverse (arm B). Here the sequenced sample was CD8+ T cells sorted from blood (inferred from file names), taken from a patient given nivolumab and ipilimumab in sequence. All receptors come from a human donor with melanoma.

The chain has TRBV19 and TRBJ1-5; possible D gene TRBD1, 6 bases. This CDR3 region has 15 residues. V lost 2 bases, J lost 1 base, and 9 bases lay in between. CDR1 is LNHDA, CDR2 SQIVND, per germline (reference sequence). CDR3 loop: CASSIRTGSNQPQHF. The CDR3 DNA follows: TGTGCCAGTAGTATAAGAACAGGGAGCAATCAGCCCCAGCATTTT. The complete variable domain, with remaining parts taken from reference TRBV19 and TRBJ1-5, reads DGGITQSPKYLFRKEGQNVTLSCEQNLNHDAMYWYRQDPGQGLRLIYYSQIVNDFQKGDIAEGYSVSREKKESFPLTVTSAQKNPTAFYLCASSIRTGSNQPQHFGDGTRLSIL.

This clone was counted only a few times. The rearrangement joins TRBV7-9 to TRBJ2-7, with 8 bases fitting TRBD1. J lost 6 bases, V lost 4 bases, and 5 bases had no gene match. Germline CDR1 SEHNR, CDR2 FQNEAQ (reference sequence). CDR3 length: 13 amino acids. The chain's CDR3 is CASSSGQGGEQYF. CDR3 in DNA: TGTGCCAGCAGCTCCGGACAGGGCGGCGAGCAGTACTTC.

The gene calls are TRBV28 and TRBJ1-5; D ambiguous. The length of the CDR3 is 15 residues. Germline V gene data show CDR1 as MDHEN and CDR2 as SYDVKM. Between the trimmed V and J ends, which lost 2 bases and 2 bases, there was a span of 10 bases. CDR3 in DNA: TGTGCCAGCAGTTTAGGGGAGTTCGGCAATCAGCCCCAGCATTTT. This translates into CASSLGEFGNQPQHF.

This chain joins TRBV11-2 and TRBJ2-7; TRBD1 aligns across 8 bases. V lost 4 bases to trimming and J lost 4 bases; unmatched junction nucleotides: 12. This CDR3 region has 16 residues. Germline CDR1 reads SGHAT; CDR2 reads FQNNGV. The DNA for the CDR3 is TGTGCCAGCAGCTCGTGGACAGGGCAGGCGGGATACGAGCAGTACTTC. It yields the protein CASSSWTGQAGYEQYF. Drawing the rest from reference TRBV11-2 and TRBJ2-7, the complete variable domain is EAGVAQSPRYKIIEKRQSVAFWCNPISGHATLYWYQQILGQGPKLLIQFQNNGVVDDSQLPKDRFSAERLKGVDSTLKIQPAKLEDSAVYLCASSSWTGQAGYEQYFGPGTRLTVT.

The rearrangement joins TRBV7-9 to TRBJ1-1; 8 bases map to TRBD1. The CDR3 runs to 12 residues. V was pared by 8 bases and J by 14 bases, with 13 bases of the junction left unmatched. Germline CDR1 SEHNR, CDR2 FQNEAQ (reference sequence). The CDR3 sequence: CASGGTGLVSFF. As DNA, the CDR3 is TGTGCCAGCGGTGGGACAGGACTCGTTTCCTTCTTT.

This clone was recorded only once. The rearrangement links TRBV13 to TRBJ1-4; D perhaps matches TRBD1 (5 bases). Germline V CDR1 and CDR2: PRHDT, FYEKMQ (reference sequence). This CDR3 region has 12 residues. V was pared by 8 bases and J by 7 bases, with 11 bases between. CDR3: CASGGGGEKLFF. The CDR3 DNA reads TGTGCCAGCGGGGGGGGAGGTGAAAAACTGTTTTTT.

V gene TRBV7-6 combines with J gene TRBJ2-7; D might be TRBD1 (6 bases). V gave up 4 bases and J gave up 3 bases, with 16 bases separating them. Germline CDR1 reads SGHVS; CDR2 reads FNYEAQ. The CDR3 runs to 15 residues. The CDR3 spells CASSSPYGRGYEQYF. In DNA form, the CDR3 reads TGTGCCAGCAGCTCCCCCTATGGCAGGGGCTACGAGCAGTACTTC.

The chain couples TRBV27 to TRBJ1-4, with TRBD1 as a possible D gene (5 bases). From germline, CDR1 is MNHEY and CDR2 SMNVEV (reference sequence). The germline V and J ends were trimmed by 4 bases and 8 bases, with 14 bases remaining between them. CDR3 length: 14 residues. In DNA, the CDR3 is TGTGCCAGCAGTTCGGGACTTCACCCGGAAAAACTGTTTTTT. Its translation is CASSSGLHPEKLFF.